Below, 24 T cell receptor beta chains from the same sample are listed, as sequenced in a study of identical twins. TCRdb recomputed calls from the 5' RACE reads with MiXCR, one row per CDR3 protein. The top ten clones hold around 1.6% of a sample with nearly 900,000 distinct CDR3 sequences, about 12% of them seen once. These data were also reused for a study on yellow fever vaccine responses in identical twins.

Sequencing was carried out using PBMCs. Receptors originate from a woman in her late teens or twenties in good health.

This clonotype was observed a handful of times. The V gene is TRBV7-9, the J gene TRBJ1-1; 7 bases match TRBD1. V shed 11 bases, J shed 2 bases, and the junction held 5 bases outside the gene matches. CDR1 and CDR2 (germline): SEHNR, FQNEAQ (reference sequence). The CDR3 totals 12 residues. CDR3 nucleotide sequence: TGTGCCCTTAGGGACAGTAACACTGAAGCTTTCTTT. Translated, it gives CALRDSNTEAFF.

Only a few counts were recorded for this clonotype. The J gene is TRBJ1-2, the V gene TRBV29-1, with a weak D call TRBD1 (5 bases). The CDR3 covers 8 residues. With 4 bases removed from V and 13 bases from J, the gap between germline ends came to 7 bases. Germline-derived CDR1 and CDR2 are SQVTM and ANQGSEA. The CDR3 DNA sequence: TGCAGCGTTGGCAGGGCCACCTTC. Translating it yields CSVGRATF.

The CDR3 DNA reads TGTGCCAGCTCATCCGAGTTCTACGAGCAGTACTTC. Its protein product is CASSSEFYEQYF. The V gene is TRBV18, the J gene TRBJ2-7; D remains unclear. V lost 5 bases and J lost 3, with 8 bases in between. This CDR3 spans 12 amino acids. Germline CDR1 is KGHSH and CDR2 is LQKENI.

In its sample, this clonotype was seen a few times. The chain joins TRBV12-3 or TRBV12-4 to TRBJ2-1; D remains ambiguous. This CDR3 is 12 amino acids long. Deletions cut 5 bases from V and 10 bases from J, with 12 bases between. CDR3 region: CASSPDGREQFF. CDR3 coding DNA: TGTGCCAGCAGTCCCGATGGGCGGGAGCAGTTCTTC.

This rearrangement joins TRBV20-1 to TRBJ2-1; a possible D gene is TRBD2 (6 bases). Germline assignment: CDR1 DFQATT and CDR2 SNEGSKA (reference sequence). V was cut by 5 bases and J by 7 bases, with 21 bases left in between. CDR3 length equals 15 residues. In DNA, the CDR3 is TGCAGTGCTGCCCGGGACTTATCTGAAAAAAATGAGCAGTTCTTC. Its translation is CSAARDLSEKNEQFF.

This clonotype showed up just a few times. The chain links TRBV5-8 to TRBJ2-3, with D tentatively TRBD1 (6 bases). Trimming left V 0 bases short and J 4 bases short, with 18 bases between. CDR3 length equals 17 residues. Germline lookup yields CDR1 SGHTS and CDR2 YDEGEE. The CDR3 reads CASSLALTGLEADTQYF. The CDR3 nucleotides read TGTGCCAGCAGCTTGGCCCTTACAGGGCTTGAAGCAGATACGCAGTATTTT.

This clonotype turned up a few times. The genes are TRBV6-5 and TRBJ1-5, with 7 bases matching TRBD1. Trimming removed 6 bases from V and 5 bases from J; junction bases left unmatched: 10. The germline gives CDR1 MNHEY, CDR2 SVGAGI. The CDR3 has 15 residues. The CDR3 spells CASRSSTGIDQPQHF. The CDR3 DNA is TGTGCCAGCAGGTCCTCGACAGGGATCGATCAGCCCCAGCATTTT.

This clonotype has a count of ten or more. CDR3 in amino acids: CASSFVSAGELFF. The CDR3 DNA is TGTGCCAGCAGTTTCGTTAGCGCCGGGGAGCTGTTTTTT. The V gene is TRBV28, the J gene TRBJ2-2, with a possible D match to TRBD2 (5 bases). The V gene's germline CDR1 is MDHEN and CDR2 SYDVKM. The CDR3 is made up of 13 amino acids. Trimming pared 3 bases from V and 6 bases from J, leaving 8 bases between.

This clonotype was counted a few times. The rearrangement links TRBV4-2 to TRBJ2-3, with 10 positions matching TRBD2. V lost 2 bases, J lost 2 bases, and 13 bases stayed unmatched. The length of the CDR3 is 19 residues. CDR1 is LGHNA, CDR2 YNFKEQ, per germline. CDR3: CASSQLTGTSVLSTDTQYF. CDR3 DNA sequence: TGTGCCAGCAGCCAACTTACCGGGACTAGCGTTCTCTCCACAGATACGCAGTATTTT.

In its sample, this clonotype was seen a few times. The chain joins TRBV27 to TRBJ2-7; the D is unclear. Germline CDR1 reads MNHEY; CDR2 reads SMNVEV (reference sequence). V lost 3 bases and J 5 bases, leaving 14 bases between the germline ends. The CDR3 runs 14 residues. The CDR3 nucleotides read TGTGCCAGCAGTTTCAGGTCGCAAGTGAACGAGCAGTACTTC. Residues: CASSFRSQVNEQYF.

The CDR3 here is CASSQGWRDFSSTDTQYF. The CDR3 DNA reads TGTGCCAGCAGCCAAGGTTGGCGGGACTTCTCTAGCACAGATACGCAGTATTTT. The chain couples TRBV3-1 to TRBJ2-3; tentative D call: TRBD2 (6 bases). CDR3 length: 18 amino acids. Trimming took 1 base from V and 0 from J, leaving 17 bases between them. The germline gives CDR1 LGHDT, CDR2 YNNKEL (reference sequence).

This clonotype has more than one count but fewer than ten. In DNA form, the CDR3 reads TGCAGTGCTATCAAGGGGAGCTCCTACAATGAGCAGTTCTTC. Its translation: CSAIKGSSYNEQFF. The V and J genes are TRBV20-1 and TRBJ2-1; D tentatively fits TRBD1 or TRBD2 (5 bases each). V was clipped by 4 bases and J by 0 bases, with 10 bases between them. Per the germline V gene, CDR1 is DFQATT and CDR2 is SNEGSKA (reference sequence). This CDR3 spans 14 amino acids.

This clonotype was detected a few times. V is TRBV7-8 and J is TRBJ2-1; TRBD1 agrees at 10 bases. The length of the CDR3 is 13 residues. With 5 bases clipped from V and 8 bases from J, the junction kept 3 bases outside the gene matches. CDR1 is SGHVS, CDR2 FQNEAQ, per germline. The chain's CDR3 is CASSPGTGDEQFF. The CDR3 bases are TGTGCCAGCAGCCCCGGGACAGGGGATGAGCAGTTCTTC.

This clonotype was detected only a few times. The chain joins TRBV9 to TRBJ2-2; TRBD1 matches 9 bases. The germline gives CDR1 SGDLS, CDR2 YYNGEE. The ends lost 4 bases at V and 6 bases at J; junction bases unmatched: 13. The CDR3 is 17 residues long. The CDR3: CASSFERDRVVSGELFF. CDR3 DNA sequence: TGTGCCAGCAGCTTTGAACGGGACAGGGTGGTCTCCGGGGAGCTGTTTTTT.

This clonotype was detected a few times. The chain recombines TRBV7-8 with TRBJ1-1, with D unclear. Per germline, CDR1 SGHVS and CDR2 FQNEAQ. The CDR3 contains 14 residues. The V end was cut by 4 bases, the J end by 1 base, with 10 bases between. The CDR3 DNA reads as TGTGCCAGCAGCTCCAGGATCACGAACACTGAAGCTTTCTTT. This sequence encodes CASSSRITNTEAFF.

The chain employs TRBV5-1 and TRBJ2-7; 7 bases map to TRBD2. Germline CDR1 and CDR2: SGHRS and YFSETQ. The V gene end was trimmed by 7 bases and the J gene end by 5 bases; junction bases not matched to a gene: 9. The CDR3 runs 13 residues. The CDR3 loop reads CASAIAGRDEQYF. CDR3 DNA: TGCGCCAGCGCGATAGCGGGTCGCGACGAGCAGTACTTC.

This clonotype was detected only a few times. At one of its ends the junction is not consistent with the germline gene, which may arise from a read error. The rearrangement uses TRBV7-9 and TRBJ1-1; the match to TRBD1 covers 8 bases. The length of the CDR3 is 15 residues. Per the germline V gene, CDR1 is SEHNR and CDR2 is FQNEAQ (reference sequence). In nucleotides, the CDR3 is TGTGCCAGCTGCTTAGGACAGGGTGACAACACTGAAGCTTTCTTT. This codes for CASCLGQGDNTEAFF.

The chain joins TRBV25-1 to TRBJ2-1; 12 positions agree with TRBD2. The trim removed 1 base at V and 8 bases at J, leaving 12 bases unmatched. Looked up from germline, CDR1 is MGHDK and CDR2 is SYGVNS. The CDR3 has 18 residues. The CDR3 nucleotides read TGTGCCAGCAGTGAATCGGCTAGCGGGAGGGCCATGATCTATGAGCAGTTCTTC. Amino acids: CASSESASGRAMIYEQFF.

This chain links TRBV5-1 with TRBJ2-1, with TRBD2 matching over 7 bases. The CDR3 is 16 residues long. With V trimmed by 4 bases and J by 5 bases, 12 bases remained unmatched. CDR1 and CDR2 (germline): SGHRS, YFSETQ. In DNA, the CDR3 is TGCGCCAGCAGCGGAACGATAGGGACTACAAACAATGAGCAGTTCTTC. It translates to CASSGTIGTTNNEQFF.

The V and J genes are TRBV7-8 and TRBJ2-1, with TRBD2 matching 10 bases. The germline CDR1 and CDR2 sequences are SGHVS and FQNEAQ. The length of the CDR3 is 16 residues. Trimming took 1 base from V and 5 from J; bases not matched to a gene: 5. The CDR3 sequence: CASSLELAGGNNEQFF. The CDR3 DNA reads TGTGCCAGCAGCTTAGAGTTAGCGGGAGGAAACAATGAGCAGTTCTTC.

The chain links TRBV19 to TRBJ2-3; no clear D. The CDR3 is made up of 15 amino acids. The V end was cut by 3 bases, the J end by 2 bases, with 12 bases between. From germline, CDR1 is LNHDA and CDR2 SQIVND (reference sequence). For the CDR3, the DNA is TGTGCCAGTAGTATCACCGGGCCGATCACAGATACGCAGTATTTT. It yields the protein CASSITGPITDTQYF.

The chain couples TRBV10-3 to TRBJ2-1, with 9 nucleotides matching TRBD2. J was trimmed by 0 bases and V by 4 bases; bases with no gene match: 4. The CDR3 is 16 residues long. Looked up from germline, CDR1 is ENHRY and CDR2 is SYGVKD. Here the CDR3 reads CAISGSSGNSYNEQFF. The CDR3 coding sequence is TGTGCCATCAGTGGATCTAGCGGGAACTCCTACAATGAGCAGTTCTTC.

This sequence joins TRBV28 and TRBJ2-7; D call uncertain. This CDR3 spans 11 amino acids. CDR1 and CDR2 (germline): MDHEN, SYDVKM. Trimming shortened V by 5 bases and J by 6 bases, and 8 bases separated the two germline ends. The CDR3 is CASSPLVEQYF. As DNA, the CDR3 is TGTGCCAGCAGTCCCCTCGTCGAGCAGTACTTC.

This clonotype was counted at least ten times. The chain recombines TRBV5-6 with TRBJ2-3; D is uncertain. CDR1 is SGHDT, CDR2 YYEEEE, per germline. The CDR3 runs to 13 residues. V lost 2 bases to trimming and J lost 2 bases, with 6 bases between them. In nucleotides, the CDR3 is TGTGCCAGCAGCTTTGGATTCACAGATACGCAGTATTTT. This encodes CASSFGFTDTQYF.